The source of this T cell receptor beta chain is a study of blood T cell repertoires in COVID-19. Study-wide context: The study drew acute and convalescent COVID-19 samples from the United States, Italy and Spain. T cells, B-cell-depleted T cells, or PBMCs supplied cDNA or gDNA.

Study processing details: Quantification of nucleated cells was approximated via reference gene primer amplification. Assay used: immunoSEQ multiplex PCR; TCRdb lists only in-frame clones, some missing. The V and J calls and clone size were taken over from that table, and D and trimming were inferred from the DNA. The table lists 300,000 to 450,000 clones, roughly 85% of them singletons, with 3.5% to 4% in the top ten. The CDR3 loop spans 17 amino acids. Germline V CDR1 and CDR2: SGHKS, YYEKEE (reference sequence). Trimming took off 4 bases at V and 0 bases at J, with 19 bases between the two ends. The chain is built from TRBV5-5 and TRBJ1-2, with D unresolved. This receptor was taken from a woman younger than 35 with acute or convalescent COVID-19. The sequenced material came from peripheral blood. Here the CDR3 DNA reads TGTGCCAGCAGCGCGGGGTTATTCGGACCTGCTAACTATGGCTACACCTTC. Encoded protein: CASSAGLFGPANYGYTF.